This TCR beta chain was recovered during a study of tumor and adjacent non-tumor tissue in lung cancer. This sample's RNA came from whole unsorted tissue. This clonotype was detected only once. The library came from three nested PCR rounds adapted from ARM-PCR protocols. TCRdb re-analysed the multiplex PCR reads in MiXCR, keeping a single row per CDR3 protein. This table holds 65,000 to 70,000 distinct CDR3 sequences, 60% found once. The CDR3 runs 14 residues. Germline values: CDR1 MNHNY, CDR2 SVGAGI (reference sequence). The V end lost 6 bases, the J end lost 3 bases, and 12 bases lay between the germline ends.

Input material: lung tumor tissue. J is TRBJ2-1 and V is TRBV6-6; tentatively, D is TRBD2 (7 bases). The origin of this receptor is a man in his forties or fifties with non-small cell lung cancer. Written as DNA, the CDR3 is TGTGCCAGCAGGGGGAGGGGGAGCTACAATGAGCAGTTCTTC. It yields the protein CASRGRGSYNEQFF.